Each of the 15 T cell receptor beta chains below was sequenced from the same sample in a study of T cell repertoires in cytomegalovirus infection. These receptors have no known antigen. MiXCR was run by TCRdb on the reads, yielding one entry per CDR3 protein. The profile shows around 570,000 distinct CDR3 sequences, approximately 40% of them singletons. The sequencing here drew on cultured PBMCs, taken from culture after CMV antigen stimulation. These receptors originate from a human donor in good health (CMV status not recorded). Some clones in this sample may be carry-over from other donors' samples.

This clonotype was seen more than once but under ten times. This sequence joins TRBV19 and TRBJ1-5; 7 positions agree with TRBD1. V shed 3 bases, J shed 3 bases, and the junction held 5 bases outside the gene matches. The CDR3 extends over 15 amino acids. Germline CDR1 LNHDA, CDR2 SQIVND (reference sequence). This chain's CDR3 is CASSIGDSLNQPQHF. CDR3 nucleotides: TGTGCCAGTAGTATTGGGGACAGTCTCAATCAGCCCCAGCATTTT.

This clonotype was found once. The chain recombines TRBV4-1 with TRBJ1-2; 12 bases fit TRBD1. This CDR3 comprises 16 residues. CDR1 MGHRA and CDR2 YSYEKL come from the germline V gene. The trim removed 3 bases at V and 4 bases at J, leaving 6 bases unmatched. The CDR3 reads CASSHNRDRGLYGYTF. The DNA for the CDR3 is TGCGCCAGCAGCCACAATCGGGACAGGGGGCTCTATGGCTACACCTTC.

The CDR3: CASSLLREANTQYF. The CDR3 bases are TGTGCCAGCAGCTTACTGCGGGAGGCCAATACGCAGTATTTT. The V call is TRBV7-2, the J call TRBJ2-3; 8 positions agree with TRBD2. This CDR3 has 14 amino acids. CDR1 SGHTA and CDR2 FQGNSA come from the germline V gene. Trimming cost V 2 bases and J 7 bases; bases outside gene matches: 5.

This clonotype was observed many times. V is TRBV7-2 and J is TRBJ2-1, with 12 bases lining up with TRBD2. Germline trimming cut 1 base from V and 9 bases from J; bases unmatched to any gene: 4. Germline loops: CDR1 SGHTA, CDR2 FQGNSA. The CDR3 totals 15 residues. The CDR3 region is CASSLGLAGGREQFF. CDR3 nucleotide sequence: TGTGCCAGCAGCTTAGGGCTAGCGGGGGGGCGTGAGCAGTTCTTC.

The chain uses TRBV11-2 and TRBJ1-6; D possibly corresponds to TRBD1 (6 bases). V lost 5 bases and J 7 bases, leaving 21 bases between the germline ends. CDR1 is SGHAT and CDR2 is FQNNGV in the germline V gene. The CDR3 length is 17 residues. CDR3 loop: CASSHAPEGGWNSPLHF. CDR3 DNA: TGTGCCAGCAGCCATGCCCCCGAAGGGGGATGGAATTCACCCCTCCACTTT.

This clonotype occurred many times. One end of the junction varies from germline; a read error may be responsible. V usage is TRBV7-2 and J usage is TRBJ1-3; maybe TRBD1 (5 bases). This CDR3 is 14 amino acids long. The germline CDR1 and CDR2 sequences are SGHTA and FQGNSA. The CDR3 DNA reads TGTGCCAGCAGCTTCAAGGGGAATCTGGAAAGTCCAATTTTT. Amino acids: CASSFKGNLESPIF.

Only a few counts were recorded for this clonotype. The chain carries TRBV12-3 or TRBV12-4 and TRBJ1-5; maybe TRBD1 (5 bases). Trimming shortened V by 5 bases and J by 6 bases, and 14 bases separated the two germline ends. The CDR3 is made up of 14 amino acids. This CDR3 reads CASSPTGDGQPQHF. In nucleotides, the CDR3 is TGTGCCAGCAGTCCAACAGGTGACGGTCAGCCCCAGCATTTT.

The chain joins TRBV2 to TRBJ2-2; D may be TRBD1 or TRBD2 (6 bases each). This CDR3 is built from 16 residues. Germline V gene data show CDR1 as SNHLY and CDR2 as FYNNEI. Trimming left V 6 bases short and J 4 bases short, with 18 bases between. The chain's CDR3 is CASSDRPAGPTGELFF. The CDR3 nucleotides read TGTGCCAGCAGCGACAGGCCTGCGGGGCCCACCGGGGAGCTGTTTTTT. The full variable domain, completed using reference TRBV2 and TRBJ2-2, is EPEVTQTPSHQVTQMGQEVILRCVPISNHLYFYWYRQILGQKVEFLVSFYNNEISEKSEIFDDQFSVERPDGSNFTLKIRSTKLEDSAMYFCASSDRPAGPTGELFFGEGSRLTVL.

This clonotype was detected a few times. The chain employs TRBV27 and TRBJ2-5; the D call may be TRBD1 or TRBD2 (5 bases each). CDR1 MNHEY and CDR2 SMNVEV come from the germline V gene (reference sequence). The CDR3 length is 14 residues. V lost 6 bases, J lost 6 bases, and 17 bases lay in between. CDR3 sequence: CASRTISGSQTQYF. The DNA for the CDR3 is TGTGCCAGCAGGACCATTTCAGGGAGTCAGACCCAGTACTTC.

This clonotype occurred many times. V and J are TRBV7-2 and TRBJ1-6; TRBD1 might be the D (6 bases). Germline CDR1 reads SGHTA; CDR2 reads FQGNSA. The CDR3 extends over 17 amino acids. V was pared by 1 base and J by 12 bases, with 22 bases between. The CDR3 DNA sequence: TGTGCCAGCAGCTTAGGGACCACCGGGACAAAACATAGACCCCTCCACTTT. Translating gives CASSLGTTGTKHRPLHF.

This clonotype was seen just once. V and J are TRBV11-2 and TRBJ2-1; a possible D gene is TRBD2 (6 bases). The CDR3 consists of 16 residues. Germline lookup yields CDR1 SGHAT and CDR2 FQNNGV. Trimming removed 4 bases at V and 1 base at J, with 14 bases between. This chain's CDR3 is CASSSRRGDSYNEQFF. The CDR3, as DNA: TGTGCCAGCAGCTCTCGGAGGGGCGATTCCTACAATGAGCAGTTCTTC.

This clonotype was counted a single time. The gene calls are TRBV7-9 and TRBJ1-6; tentatively, D is TRBD1 (5 bases). The CDR3 runs to 16 residues. Trimming left V 5 bases short and J 11 bases short, with 22 bases between. Germline V lookup: CDR1 SEHNR, CDR2 FQNEAQ (reference sequence). CDR3 protein: CASSNPTRDARTPLHF. CDR3 sequence (DNA): TGTGCCAGCAGCAACCCCACCCGGGACGCCAGGACACCCCTCCACTTT.

The V call is TRBV6-1, the J call TRBJ2-7, with 9 nucleotides matching TRBD1. Germline CDR1 MNHNS, CDR2 SASEGT. V lost 3 bases, J lost 2 bases, and 2 bases stayed unmatched. This CDR3 is 14 amino acids long. The CDR3 nucleotides read TGTGCCAGCAGTGAGGGGACAGGGCCCTACGAGCAGTACTTC. As protein: CASSEGTGPYEQYF.

This clonotype was seen ten or more times. The chain has TRBV4-1 and TRBJ2-5, with D uncertain. CDR1 and CDR2 from the germline V gene are MGHRA and YSYEKL. Trimming removed 2 bases from V and 4 bases from J, with 8 bases in between. There are 13 residues in the CDR3. The CDR3 loop is CASSQTVGETQYF. CDR3 nucleotides: TGCGCCAGCAGCCAAACCGTGGGAGAGACCCAGTACTTC.

In DNA form, the CDR3 reads TGTGCCAGCAGTCAGACAGGGTTTCTCTATGGCTACACCTTC. Its protein is CASSQTGFLYGYTF. The J gene is TRBJ1-2, the V gene TRBV12-3 or TRBV12-4, with 7 bases fitting TRBD1. V trimming: 5 bases; J trimming: 4 bases; junction bases outside the gene matches: 7. This CDR3 is 14 amino acids long.